One and the same sample provided the 8 T cell receptor beta chains below, sequenced in a study of CD8 T cells in ankylosing spondylitis. TCRdb re-analysed the 5' RACE reads in MiXCR, keeping a single row per CDR3 protein. There are fewer than 350,000 distinct CDR3 sequences in the sample; about 9.9% occur only once, and roughly 9.5% lies in the top ten. The sample comprised blood, either unsorted or a sorted T cell fraction (not recorded which). The receptors shown here come from a female donor with ankylosing spondylitis or in good health (not recorded which).

The rearrangement joins TRBV27 to TRBJ2-3; no clear D gene. V was shortened by 3 bases and J by 2 bases, with 9 bases between the two germline ends. The CDR3 length is 14 residues. CDR1 MNHEY and CDR2 SMNVEV come from the germline V gene (reference sequence). CDR3 bases: TGTGCCAGCAGTTTCGGGTCGCACACAGATACGCAGTATTTT. It yields the protein CASSFGSHTDTQYF.

This clonotype was detected many times. The V and J genes are TRBV20-1 and TRBJ1-2; tentatively, D is TRBD1 (5 bases). Looked up from germline, CDR1 is DFQATT and CDR2 is SNEGSKA (reference sequence). This CDR3 spans 13 amino acids. Trimming stripped 6 bases from V and 4 bases from J, with 15 bases between. The CDR3 reads CSAEGQRGYGYTF. The CDR3 DNA follows: TGCAGTGCCGAGGGGCAGAGAGGCTATGGCTACACCTTC.

This clonotype was seen repeatedly, ten times or more. The rearrangement links TRBV12-3 or TRBV12-4 to TRBJ2-1; TRBD2 matches at 14 bases. CDR3 length: 14 residues. The J segment lost 7 bases and the V segment lost 9 bases, leaving 5 bases of the junction unmatched. The CDR3 nucleotides read TGTGCCAGTCCGACTAGCGGGAGGGCGAATGAGCAGTTCTTC. This sequence encodes CASPTSGRANEQFF.

This clonotype was seen many times. The gene calls are TRBV19 and TRBJ2-5; D call uncertain. The CDR3 length is 13 residues. CDR1 LNHDA and CDR2 SQIVND come from the germline V gene (reference sequence). Deletions cut 5 bases from V and 2 bases from J, with 9 bases between. This CDR3 reads CASSQGWQETQYF. As DNA, the CDR3 is TGTGCCAGTAGTCAAGGTTGGCAAGAGACCCAGTACTTC.

In the case of this clonotype: A much larger clone is a single base away; this may be a read error. The chain combines TRBV6-5 with TRBJ1-3; D is unclear. The CDR3 length is 16 residues. Per the germline V gene, CDR1 is MNHEY and CDR2 is SVGAGI. Between the trimmed V and J ends, which lost 0 bases and 0 bases, there was a span of 9 bases. The CDR3 is CASSYSARYSGNTIYF. For the CDR3, the DNA is TGTGCCAGCAGTTACTCGGCCAGGTACTCTGGAAACACCATATATTTT.

There are many counts of this clonotype. The chain couples TRBV29-1 to TRBJ2-1, with TRBD2 identical over 7 bases. The germline gives CDR1 SQVTM, CDR2 ANQGSEA. CDR3 length: 14 residues. V dropped 4 bases and J dropped 6; count of bases not matched to a gene: 9. CDR3 protein: CSVARGVGGNEQFF. Written as DNA, the CDR3 is TGCAGCGTTGCACGGGGGGTCGGTGGCAATGAGCAGTTCTTC.

This clonotype was picked up many times. The J gene is TRBJ1-2, the V gene TRBV28; D is uncertain. V was cut by 6 bases and J by 8 bases, with 16 bases left in between. The CDR3 sequence is 13 residues long. Looked up from germline, CDR1 is MDHEN and CDR2 is SYDVKM. Here the CDR3 reads CASRYGFRTGYTF. CDR3 nucleotides: TGTGCCAGCAGGTACGGATTTCGCACGGGCTACACCTTC.

This clonotype was counted a few times. The rearrangement joins TRBV15 to TRBJ2-6, with TRBD1 matching over 7 bases. Germline V gene lookup returns CDR1 LNHNV and CDR2 YYDKDF (reference sequence). The V segment lost 8 bases and the J segment 0 bases; nucleotides outside the gene matches: 1. This CDR3 comprises 14 residues. CDR3 amino acids: CATRQGSGANVLTF. CDR3 coding DNA: TGTGCCACCCGACAGGGCTCTGGGGCCAACGTCCTGACTTTC.